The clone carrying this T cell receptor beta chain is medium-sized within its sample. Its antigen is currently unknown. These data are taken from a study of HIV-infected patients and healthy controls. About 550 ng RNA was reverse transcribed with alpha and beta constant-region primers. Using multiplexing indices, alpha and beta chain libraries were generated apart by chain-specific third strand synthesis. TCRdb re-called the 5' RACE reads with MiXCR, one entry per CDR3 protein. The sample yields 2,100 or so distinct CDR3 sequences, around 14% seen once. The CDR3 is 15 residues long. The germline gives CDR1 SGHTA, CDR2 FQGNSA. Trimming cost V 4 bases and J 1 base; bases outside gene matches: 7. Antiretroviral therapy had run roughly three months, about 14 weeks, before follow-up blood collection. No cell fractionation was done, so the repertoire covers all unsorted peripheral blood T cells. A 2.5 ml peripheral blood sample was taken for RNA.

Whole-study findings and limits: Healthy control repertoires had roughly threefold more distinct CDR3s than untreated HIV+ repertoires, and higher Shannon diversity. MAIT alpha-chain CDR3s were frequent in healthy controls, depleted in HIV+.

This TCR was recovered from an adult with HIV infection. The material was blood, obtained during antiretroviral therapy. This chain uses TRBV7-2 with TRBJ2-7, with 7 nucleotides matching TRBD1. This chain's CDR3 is CASSSLPGQSYEQYF. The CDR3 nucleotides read TGTGCCAGCAGCTCCCTTCCGGGACAGTCCTACGAGCAGTACTTC.